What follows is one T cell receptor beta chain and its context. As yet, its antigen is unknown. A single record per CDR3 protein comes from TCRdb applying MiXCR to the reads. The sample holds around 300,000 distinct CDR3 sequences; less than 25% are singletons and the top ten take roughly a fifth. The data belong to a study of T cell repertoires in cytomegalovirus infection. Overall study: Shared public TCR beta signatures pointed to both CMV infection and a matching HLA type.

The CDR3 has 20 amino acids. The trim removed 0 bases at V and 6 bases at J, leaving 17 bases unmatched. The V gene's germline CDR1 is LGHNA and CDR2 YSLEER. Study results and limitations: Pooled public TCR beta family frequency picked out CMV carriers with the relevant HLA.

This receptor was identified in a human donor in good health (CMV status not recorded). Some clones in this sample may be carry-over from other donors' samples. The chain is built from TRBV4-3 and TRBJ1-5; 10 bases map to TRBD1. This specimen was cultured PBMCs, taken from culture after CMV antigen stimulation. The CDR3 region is CASSQDLGTGDVAVGQPQHF. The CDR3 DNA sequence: TGCGCCAGCAGCCAAGATCTTGGGACAGGGGACGTAGCAGTAGGTCAGCCCCAGCATTTT.